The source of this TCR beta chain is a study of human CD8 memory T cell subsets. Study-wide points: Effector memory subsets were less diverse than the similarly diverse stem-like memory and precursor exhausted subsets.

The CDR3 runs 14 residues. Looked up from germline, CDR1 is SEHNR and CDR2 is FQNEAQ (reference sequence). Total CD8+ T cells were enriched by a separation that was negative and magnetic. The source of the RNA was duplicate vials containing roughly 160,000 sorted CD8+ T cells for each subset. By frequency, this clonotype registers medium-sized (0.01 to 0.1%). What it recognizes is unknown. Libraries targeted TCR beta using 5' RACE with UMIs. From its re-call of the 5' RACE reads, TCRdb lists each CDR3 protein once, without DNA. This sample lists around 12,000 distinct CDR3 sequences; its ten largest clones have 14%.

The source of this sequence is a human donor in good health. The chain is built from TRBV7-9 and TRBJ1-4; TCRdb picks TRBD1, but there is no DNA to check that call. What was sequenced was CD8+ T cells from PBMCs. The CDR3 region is CASSSEGANEKLFF.